The 14 T cell receptor beta chains below were found in one sample sequenced in a study of T-cell memory formation after mild COVID-19. Each CDR3 protein gets one entry after TCRdb re-called the 5' RACE reads with MiXCR. The top ten hold roughly 21% of the sample, which has about 410,000 distinct CDR3 sequences, 15% to 20% seen once. Input material: PBMCs or a T cell subset sorted from them (not recorded which). These receptors were collected from a young man who had mild COVID-19 (a few samples of this study predate the infection). Cell type and time point are not known.

The CDR3 region has the DNA TGTGCCACCAGTGACGAGATATCGAGAATCTCCTACAATGAGCAGTTCTTC. It is translated as CATSDEISRISYNEQFF. The rearrangement joins TRBV24-1 to TRBJ2-1; D call uncertain. V was clipped by 4 bases and J by 0 bases, with 15 bases between them. Looked up from germline, CDR1 is KGHDR and CDR2 is SFDVKD. CDR3 length: 17 residues.

Points on this clonotype: The conserved closing phenylalanine or tryptophan is absent in this CDR3, likely reflecting a read error. The chain joins TRBV18 to TRBJ2-1; 12 nucleotides align to TRBD2. CDR1 and CDR2 (germline): KGHSH, LQKENI. The CDR3 runs to 17 residues. The V gene end was trimmed by 3 bases and the J gene end by 9 bases; junction bases not matched to a gene: 12. CDR3 region: CASSPPDSSGGAVEQFI. In nucleotides, the CDR3 is TGTGCCAGCTCACCCCCAGACTCTAGCGGGGGGGCAGTTGAGCAGTTCATC.

This chain uses TRBV20-1 with TRBJ1-2; D may be TRBD1 (6 bases). V lost 0 bases and J lost 8, with 19 bases in between. Germline assignment: CDR1 DFQATT and CDR2 SNEGSKA (reference sequence). The CDR3 runs 15 residues. CDR3 bases: TGCAGTGCTAGAGACCCCGTGGGGGCTGTTCAAGGCTACACCTTC. Amino acids: CSARDPVGAVQGYTF.

V is TRBV4-1 and J is TRBJ2-3; D might be TRBD1 or TRBD2, each matching 5 bases. The germline gives CDR1 MGHRA, CDR2 YSYEKL. There are 14 residues in the CDR3. Trimming pared 4 bases from V and 5 bases from J, leaving 13 bases between. The CDR3 reads CASSRGFVGDTQYF. The CDR3 nucleotides are TGCGCCAGCAGCCGGGGGTTCGTTGGAGATACGCAGTATTTT.

A word on this clonotype: With a much larger clone just one base away, this may be a read error. This rearrangement joins TRBV27 to TRBJ1-5; D is undetermined. This CDR3 is 13 amino acids long. Germline V gene lookup returns CDR1 MNHEY and CDR2 SMNVEV (reference sequence). The DNA of the CDR3 is TGTGCCATCAGTCTCTCCCGCAATCAGCCCCAGCATTTT. Residues: CAISLSRNQPQHF.

V usage is TRBV5-1 and J usage is TRBJ2-3, with D perhaps matching TRBD2 (5 bases). Germline assignment: CDR1 SGHRS and CDR2 YFSETQ. The CDR3 loop spans 14 amino acids. Trimming shortened V by 1 base and J by 3 bases, and 9 bases separated the two germline ends. The CDR3 DNA follows: TGCGCCAGCAGCTTGTTACCGGGGACAGATACGCAGTATTTT. Translated, it gives CASSLLPGTDTQYF.

The rearrangement joins TRBV7-8 to TRBJ2-1, with D possibly TRBD1 on 6 matching bases. CDR1 and CDR2 from the germline V gene are SGHVS and FQNEAQ. V lost 3 bases, J lost 6 bases, and 9 bases lay in between. The CDR3 totals 13 residues. CDR3 DNA: TGTGCCAGCAGCTTTACAGGGTCCAATGAGCAGTTCTTC. Translating it yields CASSFTGSNEQFF.

This clonotype was picked up a small number of times. The J gene is TRBJ1-4, the V gene TRBV7-2, with D tentatively TRBD1 (6 bases). Germline CDR1 is SGHTA and CDR2 is FQGNSA. This CDR3 has 14 residues. The V and J ends lost 3 bases and 7 bases respectively, with 12 bases between them. In DNA, the CDR3 is TGTGCCAGCAGCTTTAGTCGACAGGTTGAAAAACTGTTTTTT. Amino acid sequence: CASSFSRQVEKLFF. Together with reference TRBV7-2 and TRBJ1-4, the CDR3 gives the full variable domain: GAGVSQSPSNKVTEKGKDVELRCDPISGHTALYWYRQSLGQGLEFLIYFQGNSAPDKSGLPSDRFSAERTGGSVSTLTIQRTQQEDSAVYLCASSFSRQVEKLFFGSGTQLSVL.

The CDR3 nucleotides read TGTGCCAGTAGTATGGCTCCAGGGGGCGAAGAGACCCAGTACTTC. It is translated as CASSMAPGGEETQYF. The chain links TRBV19 to TRBJ2-5; 8 nucleotides agree with TRBD1. Germline V gene data show CDR1 as LNHDA and CDR2 as SQIVND (reference sequence). The CDR3 totals 15 residues. Trimming took 3 bases from V and 3 from J; bases not matched to a gene: 6.

The chain links TRBV15 to TRBJ2-7; D ambiguous. V was trimmed by 1 base and J by 1 base, leaving 2 bases between them. CDR3 length equals 12 residues. The germline V gene encodes CDR1 LNHNV and CDR2 YYDKDF (reference sequence). CDR3: CATSRGSYEQYF. Written as DNA, the CDR3 is TGTGCCACCAGCAGAGGATCCTACGAGCAGTACTTC.

The chain has TRBV30 and TRBJ1-1, with 9 bases fitting TRBD1. The J segment lost 6 bases and the V segment lost 3 bases, leaving 11 bases of the junction unmatched. Germline assignment: CDR1 GTSNPN and CDR2 SVGIG (reference sequence). This CDR3 is built from 15 residues. CDR3 sequence reads: CAWSRLGDRVAEAFF. The DNA for the CDR3 is TGTGCCTGGAGCCGCCTGGGGGACAGGGTCGCTGAAGCTTTCTTT.

The CDR3 spells CASSQATLGSYEQYF. The CDR3 nucleotides read TGTGCCAGCAGCCAAGCTACTCTGGGCTCCTACGAGCAGTACTTC. The gene calls are TRBV3-1 and TRBJ2-7; no reliable D call. Trimming pared 1 base from V and 0 bases from J, leaving 10 bases between. CDR1 is LGHDT and CDR2 is YNNKEL in the germline V gene (reference sequence). The CDR3 consists of 15 residues.

A few counts support this clonotype. The rearrangement joins TRBV12-5 to TRBJ2-5; the D is unclear. Trimming stripped 0 bases from V and 2 bases from J, with 7 bases between. CDR3 length: 14 amino acids. In germline, CDR1 is LGHNT, CDR2 FRNRAP. This CDR3 reads CASGLVGAQETQYF. The CDR3 nucleotides are TGTGCTAGTGGTTTGGTAGGAGCTCAAGAGACCCAGTACTTC.

The chain has TRBV7-7 and TRBJ2-7; a possible D gene is TRBD2 (6 bases). Germline-derived CDR1 and CDR2 are SSHAT and FNYEAQ (reference sequence). There are 16 residues in the CDR3. V lost 1 base and J lost 7, with 20 bases in between. CDR3 DNA sequence: TGTGCCAGCAGCTTAGGGGGCCGTGGCGGGGACGAAGAGCAGTACTTC. Translating gives CASSLGGRGGDEEQYF.